Only one count was recorded for the clone carrying this TCR beta chain. This sample is part of a study of T cell changes during pregnancy in multiple sclerosis. The protocol was immunoSEQ multiplex PCR, while the TCRdb copy is restricted to in-frame clones and leaves out a portion. The sample contains about 110,000 clones, roughly nine tenths of which appear only once. Germline CDR1 reads SGHRS; CDR2 reads YFSETQ. CDR3 length equals 16 residues. The V end lost 7 bases, the J end lost 0 bases, and 17 bases lay between the germline ends. This sequence was found in a female donor with multiple sclerosis, enrolled in a pregnancy study. Sequencing was performed on peripheral blood, taken after pregnancy. V and J are TRBV5-1 and TRBJ1-3; the D gene is possibly TRBD1 (6 bases). The CDR3 nucleotides read TGCGCCAGCGGGAATCCGACAGGAACCTCTGGAAACACCATATATTTT. This translates into CASGNPTGTSGNTIYF. Full variable domain (remainder filled in from reference TRBV5-1 and TRBJ1-3): KAGVTQTPRYLIKTRGQQVTLSCSPISGHRSVSWYQQTPGQGLQFLFEYFSETQRNKGNFPGRFSGRQFSNSRSEMNVSTLELGDSALYLCASGNPTGTSGNTIYFGEGSWLTVV.